Following are 20 T cell receptor beta chains from one sample sequenced in a study of shared clonotypes between healthy human individuals. Sequencing was performed with immunoSEQ multiplex PCR; in TCRdb, only in-frame clones are kept and a portion is missing. The table records hundreds of thousands of clones, around two thirds of them present only once. Sequenced sample: memory CD4+ T cells sorted from blood. Subset defined: CD45RA-negative fraction. The receptors were gathered from a woman aged 30 to 39 in good health.

The rearrangement uses TRBV11-2 and TRBJ2-1, with TRBD2 identical over 7 bases. V trimming: 2 bases; J trimming: 9 bases; junction bases outside the gene matches: 13. This CDR3 region has 16 residues. Germline V gene lookup returns CDR1 SGHAT and CDR2 FQNNGV. The CDR3 sequence: CASSLFHAGVVGEQFF. The CDR3 DNA is TGTGCCAGCAGCTTATTTCATGCGGGAGTCGTGGGTGAGCAGTTCTTC.

The chain is built from TRBV5-1 and TRBJ2-2; D may be TRBD1 (6 bases). The V end lost 4 bases, the J end lost 1 base, and 14 bases lay between the germline ends. The CDR3 contains 16 residues. Germline V gives CDR1 SGHRS, CDR2 YFSETQ. The CDR3 here is CASSKTPQGNTGELFF. The DNA of the CDR3 is TGCGCCAGCAGCAAAACTCCACAGGGGAACACCGGGGAGCTGTTTTTT.

This clone was counted once. The genes are TRBV5-8 and TRBJ2-5; the D gene is possibly TRBD2 (6 bases). Trimming took off 4 bases at V and 5 bases at J, with 15 bases between the two ends. CDR1 SGHTS and CDR2 YDEGEE come from the germline V gene. This CDR3 is built from 14 residues. In DNA, the CDR3 is TGTGCCAGCAGCCATGGGAGGAGATTGGAGACCCAGTACTTC. It specifies CASSHGRRLETQYF.

V and J are TRBV5-1 and TRBJ2-1; D possibly corresponds to TRBD2 (5 bases). The length of the CDR3 is 11 residues. Trimming shortened V by 3 bases and J by 9 bases, and 7 bases separated the two germline ends. Germline V gene lookup returns CDR1 SGHRS and CDR2 YFSETQ. CDR3 in DNA: TGCGCCAGCAGCTCCGCGGGTGAGCAGTTCTTC. Translation: CASSSAGEQFF.

This clone was counted between two and nine times. CDR3 loop: CASSQDVGTGDPDEQYF. The CDR3 DNA reads as TGCGCCAGCAGCCAAGATGTAGGGACAGGGGATCCCGACGAGCAGTACTTC. V is TRBV4-1 and J is TRBJ2-7; 10 bases fit TRBD1. The CDR3 consists of 17 residues. V was clipped by 0 bases and J by 5 bases; unmatched bases: 10. Germline V gene sequence: CDR1 MGHRA, CDR2 YSYEKL.

The chain couples TRBV7-9 to TRBJ1-2; a possible D gene is TRBD1 (5 bases). V dropped 6 bases and J dropped 5 bases, with 19 bases sitting between them. The CDR3 length is 15 residues. Looked up from germline, CDR1 is SEHNR and CDR2 is FQNEAQ (reference sequence). CDR3 nucleotides: TGTGCCAGCAGACCCCGGGGGGGGGTGAGGTATGGCTACACCTTC. Translated: CASRPRGGVRYGYTF.

The chain is built from TRBV7-7 and TRBJ2-6, with 9 bases fitting TRBD2. This CDR3 contains 20 residues. Trimming removed 0 bases from V and 4 bases from J; junction bases left unmatched: 13. Germline V gives CDR1 SSHAT, CDR2 FNYEAQ (reference sequence). Here the CDR3 reads CASSLALVAGDRPGANVLTF. CDR3 nucleotides: TGTGCCAGCAGCTTAGCGTTAGTAGCGGGGGATCGTCCGGGGGCCAACGTCCTGACTTTC.

This chain connects TRBV6-1 to TRBJ2-7; 7 bases fit TRBD2. The ends lost 6 bases at V and 0 bases at J; junction bases unmatched: 8. The CDR3 contains 15 residues. CDR1 is MNHNS and CDR2 is SASEGT in the germline V gene. CDR3: CASRRTSEYSYEQYF. The CDR3 nucleotides are TGTGCCAGCAGACGCACTAGCGAGTACTCCTACGAGCAGTACTTC.

The chain employs TRBV10-1 and TRBJ2-7; possible D gene TRBD2, 5 bases. This CDR3 is built from 14 residues. CDR1 WNHNN and CDR2 SYGVQD come from the germline V gene (reference sequence). V was shortened by 0 bases and J by 6 bases, with 12 bases between the two germline ends. The CDR3 DNA follows: TGCGCCAGCAGTGAGTCAACTAGATATGTCGAGCAGTACTTC. This gives the protein CASSESTRYVEQYF.

The chain combines TRBV27 with TRBJ1-5; D not certain. The V and J ends lost 5 bases and 2 bases respectively, with 16 bases between them. In germline, CDR1 is MNHEY, CDR2 SMNVEV (reference sequence). This CDR3 has 16 residues. CDR3 sequence: CASSRSDGDGNQPQHF. The CDR3 DNA is TGTGCCAGCAGTAGATCGGACGGAGATGGCAATCAGCCCCAGCATTTT.

The V call is TRBV10-1, the J call TRBJ2-1, with a possible D match to TRBD2 (6 bases). The length of the CDR3 is 13 residues. CDR1 is WNHNN and CDR2 is SYGVQD in the germline V gene (reference sequence). Trimming took 6 bases from V and 12 from J, leaving 18 bases between them. The CDR3: CASSQTRPGAQFF. In DNA form, the CDR3 reads TGCGCCAGCAGCCAGACTAGGCCGGGCGCGCAGTTCTTC.

This clone was picked up a small number of times. The rearrangement links TRBV28 to TRBJ2-4; D is uncertain. V was cut by 8 bases and J by 2 bases, with 10 bases left in between. The CDR3 is made up of 13 amino acids. Germline V gene lookup returns CDR1 MDHEN and CDR2 SYDVKM. The DNA for the CDR3 is TGTGCCAGCCTTAGCAGACCCAAAAACATTCAGTACTTC. This codes for CASLSRPKNIQYF.

The V call is TRBV5-1, the J call TRBJ1-1; D gene unclear. V was pared by 7 bases and J by 1 base, with 11 bases between. Germline V lookup: CDR1 SGHRS, CDR2 YFSETQ. The CDR3 is 13 residues long. CDR3 in amino acids: CASLGVGNTEAFF. DNA of the CDR3: TGCGCCAGCCTAGGCGTTGGGAACACTGAAGCTTTCTTT.

This clone was seen a few times. The CDR3 protein is CASSNGQVYNEQFF. Written as DNA, the CDR3 is TGTGCCAGCAGCAACGGACAGGTATACAATGAGCAGTTCTTC. This chain connects TRBV11-3 to TRBJ2-1, with 7 bases fitting TRBD1. Looked up from germline, CDR1 is SGHNT and CDR2 is YENEEA. The CDR3 sequence is 14 residues long. With V trimmed by 5 bases and J by 4 bases, 5 bases remained unmatched.

There are many counts of this clone. The genes are TRBV19 and TRBJ2-4; 9 bases fit TRBD1. The CDR3 length is 14 residues. V gave up 9 bases and J gave up 6 bases; unmatched junction bases: 9. The V gene's germline CDR1 is LNHDA and CDR2 SQIVND (reference sequence). CDR3 protein: CASKDRGSANIQYF. CDR3 nucleotide sequence: TGTGCCAGCAAGGACAGGGGAAGCGCAAACATTCAGTACTTC. Full variable domain (remainder filled in from reference TRBV19 and TRBJ2-4): DGGITQSPKYLFRKEGQNVTLSCEQNLNHDAMYWYRQDPGQGLRLIYYSQIVNDFQKGDIAEGYSVSREKKESFPLTVTSAQKNPTAFYLCASKDRGSANIQYFGAGTRLSVL.

In its sample, this clone was seen once. The chain couples TRBV27 to TRBJ1-3; no reliable D call. This CDR3 comprises 13 residues. Trimming took 4 bases from V and 4 from J, leaving 8 bases between them. CDR1 is MNHEY and CDR2 is SMNVEV in the germline V gene (reference sequence). The CDR3 DNA is TGTGCCAGCAGTTCCTCCTACGGAAACACCATATATTTT. This encodes CASSSSYGNTIYF.

This clone turned up a few times. V usage is TRBV19 and J usage is TRBJ2-7, with 9 bases fitting TRBD2. The CDR3 totals 15 residues. The V gene's germline CDR1 is LNHDA and CDR2 SQIVND (reference sequence). V lost 7 bases and J lost 6; bases outside the gene matches: 13. The CDR3 spells CASNSGAGGRVEQYF. DNA for the CDR3: TGTGCCAGTAACTCCGGGGCGGGAGGGAGAGTCGAGCAGTACTTC.

The chain recombines TRBV5-1 with TRBJ2-1; 12 bases agree with TRBD2. CDR1 SGHRS and CDR2 YFSETQ come from the germline V gene. J gave up 6 bases and V 4 bases, and 8 bases lay outside the gene matches. This CDR3 has 16 residues. Here the CDR3 DNA reads TGCGCCAGCAGCACCTCTAGCGGGAGGGCCTTCAATGAGCAGTTCTTC. Translating gives CASSTSSGRAFNEQFF.

This chain uses TRBV10-1 with TRBJ2-1, with a weak D call TRBD2 (6 bases). With 1 base removed from V and 5 bases from J, the gap between germline ends came to 6 bases. The CDR3 runs to 13 residues. Germline V gene data show CDR1 as WNHNN and CDR2 as SYGVQD (reference sequence). CDR3 coding DNA: TGCGCCAGCAGTGAGTGGGGGGACAATGAGCAGTTCTTC. Translating it yields CASSEWGDNEQFF.

The chain is built from TRBV4-1 and TRBJ2-2; tentative D call: TRBD2 (5 bases). With 4 bases removed from V and 1 base from J, the gap between germline ends came to 10 bases. The CDR3 extends over 15 amino acids. CDR1 is MGHRA, CDR2 YSYEKL, per germline. The CDR3 sequence is CASSRSVLNTGELFF. The DNA of the CDR3 is TGCGCCAGCAGCCGTAGCGTACTGAACACCGGGGAGCTGTTTTTT.